This T cell receptor beta chain was profiled in a study of blood T cell repertoires in COVID-19. Study context: The analysed material was cDNA or gDNA that came from T cells, B-cell-depleted T cells, or PBMCs.

V lost 2 bases and J lost 1, with 12 bases in between. Germline V CDR1 and CDR2: SGHRS, YFSETQ. This CDR3 contains 15 residues. Original processing methods: Estimates of nucleated cell counts were drawn from the amplification of reference gene primers. The table came from immunoSEQ multiplex PCR; TCRdb's copy has only in-frame clones and leaves some out. The D gene and trimming were derived from the DNA, and the V and J assignments and clone size from that table. The sample carries approximately 190,000 clones, under 90% recorded once. The rearrangement joins TRBV5-1 to TRBJ2-5; possible D gene TRBD2, 5 bases. The source of this sequence is a man older than 75 with acute or convalescent COVID-19. Sequencing input: peripheral blood. CDR3 in DNA: TGCGCCAGCAGCTTAACGGAGGTTGCCCAAGAGACCCAGTACTTC. Protein product: CASSLTEVAQETQYF. The full variable domain, its missing parts supplied by reference TRBV5-1 and TRBJ2-5, is KAGVTQTPRYLIKTRGQQVTLSCSPISGHRSVSWYQQTPGQGLQFLFEYFSETQRNKGNFPGRFSGRQFSNSRSEMNVSTLELGDSALYLCASSLTEVAQETQYFGPGTRLLVL.